The following is a TCR beta chain sequence with its context. The antigen is unknown. One end of the junction does not line up with germline, which may come from a read error. The data stem from a study of metastatic and nonmetastatic thyroid tumors. At the level of the study: Malignant thyroid and benign thyroid patients provided blood and tumor or nodule tissue whose repertoires were compared.

As originally analysed: Using the CDR3 differences seen across clinicopathological groups, the authors built a distant-metastasis classifier for papillary thyroid cancer, which was meant to discriminate distant-metastatic patients. TCRdb reprocessed the PCR reads via MiXCR. TCRdb assigned the V and J calls; the authors' analysis was not used. This sample has under 40,000 clones, with about a sixth found just once. Germline values: CDR1 LNHDA, CDR2 SQIVND (reference sequence). This CDR3 has 12 residues. The study's findings and limits: Significantly higher TCR beta diversity was reportedly seen in malignant thyroid tumors than benign nodules, in blood and tumor.

Each patient came to thyroid surgery without any prior treatment (of any kind). The sequencing input was blood. This sequence was found in a female donor with papillary thyroid cancer or a benign thyroid nodule (not recorded which). Some clones in this sample may be carry-over from other donors' samples. The chain combines TRBV19 with TRBJ2-3; D not resolved. CDR3 nucleotide sequence: TGTGCCAGCAGTATTACGGCAGATACGCAGTATTTT. This codes for CASSITADTQYF.